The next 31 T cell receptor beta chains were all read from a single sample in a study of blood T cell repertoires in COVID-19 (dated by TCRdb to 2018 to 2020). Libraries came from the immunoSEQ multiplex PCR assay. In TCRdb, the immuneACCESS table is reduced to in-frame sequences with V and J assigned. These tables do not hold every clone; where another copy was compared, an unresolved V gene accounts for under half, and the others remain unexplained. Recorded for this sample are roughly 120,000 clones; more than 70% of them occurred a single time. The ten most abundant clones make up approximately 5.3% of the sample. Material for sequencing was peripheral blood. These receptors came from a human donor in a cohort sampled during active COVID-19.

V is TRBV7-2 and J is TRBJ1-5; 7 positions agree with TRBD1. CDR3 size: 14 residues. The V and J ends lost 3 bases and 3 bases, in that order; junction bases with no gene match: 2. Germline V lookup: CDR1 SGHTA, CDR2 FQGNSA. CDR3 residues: CASSLGQTNQPQHF. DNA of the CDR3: TGTGCCAGCAGCTTGGGACAGACCAATCAGCCCCAGCATTTT.

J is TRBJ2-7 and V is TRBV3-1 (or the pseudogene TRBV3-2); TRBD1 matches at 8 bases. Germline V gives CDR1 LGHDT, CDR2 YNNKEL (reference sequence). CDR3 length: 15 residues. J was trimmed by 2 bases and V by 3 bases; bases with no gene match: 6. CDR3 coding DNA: TGTGCCAGCAGCCACGGGACAGGAGAGGCCTACGAGCAGTACTTC. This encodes CASSHGTGEAYEQYF.

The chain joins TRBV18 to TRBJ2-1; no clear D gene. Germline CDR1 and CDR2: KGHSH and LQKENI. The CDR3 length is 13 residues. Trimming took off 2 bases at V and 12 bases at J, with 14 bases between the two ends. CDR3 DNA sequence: TGTGCCAGCTCACCAAGCCTCCTTCTTAGGCAGTTCTTC. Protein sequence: CASSPSLLLRQFF.

CDR3: CASDGENQPQHF. The CDR3 DNA sequence: TGTGCCAGCGACGGAGAAAATCAGCCCCAGCATTTT. The chain is built from TRBV6-5 and TRBJ1-5; D remains ambiguous. Trimming pared 8 bases from V and 4 bases from J, leaving 9 bases between. This CDR3 is built from 12 residues. Germline CDR1 is MNHEY and CDR2 is SVGAGI.

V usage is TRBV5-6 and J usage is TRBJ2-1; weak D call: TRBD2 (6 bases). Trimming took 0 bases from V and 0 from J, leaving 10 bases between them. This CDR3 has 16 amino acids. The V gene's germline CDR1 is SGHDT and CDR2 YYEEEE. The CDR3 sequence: CASSLERRVSYNEQFF. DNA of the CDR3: TGTGCCAGCAGCTTGGAAAGGAGGGTCTCCTACAATGAGCAGTTCTTC.

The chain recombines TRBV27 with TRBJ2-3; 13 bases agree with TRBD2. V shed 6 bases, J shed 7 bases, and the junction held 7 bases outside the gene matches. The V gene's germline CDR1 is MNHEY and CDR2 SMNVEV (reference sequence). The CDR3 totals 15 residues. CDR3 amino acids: CASRELAGGVNTQYF. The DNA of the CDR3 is TGTGCCAGCAGAGAACTAGCGGGGGGGGTGAATACGCAGTATTTT.

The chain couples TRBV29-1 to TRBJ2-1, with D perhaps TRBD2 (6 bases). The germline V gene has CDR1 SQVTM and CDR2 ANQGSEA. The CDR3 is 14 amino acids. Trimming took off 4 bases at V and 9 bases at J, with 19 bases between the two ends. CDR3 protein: CSVGRGTPTGEQFF. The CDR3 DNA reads TGCAGCGTTGGACGGGGGACCCCTACGGGTGAGCAGTTCTTC.

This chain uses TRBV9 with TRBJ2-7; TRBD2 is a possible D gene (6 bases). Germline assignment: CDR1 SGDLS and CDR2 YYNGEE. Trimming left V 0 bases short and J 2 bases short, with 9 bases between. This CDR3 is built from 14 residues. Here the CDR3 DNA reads TGTGCCAGCAGCGTAGCGGGAGTTCCCTACGAGCAGTACTTC. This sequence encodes CASSVAGVPYEQYF.

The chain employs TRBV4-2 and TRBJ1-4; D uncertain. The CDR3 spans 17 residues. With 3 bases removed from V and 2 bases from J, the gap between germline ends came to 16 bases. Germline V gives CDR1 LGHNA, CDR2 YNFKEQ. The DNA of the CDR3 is TGTGCCAGCAGCCAGGCGGCCAGACTGAGGACTAATGAAAAACTGTTTTTT. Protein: CASSQAARLRTNEKLFF.

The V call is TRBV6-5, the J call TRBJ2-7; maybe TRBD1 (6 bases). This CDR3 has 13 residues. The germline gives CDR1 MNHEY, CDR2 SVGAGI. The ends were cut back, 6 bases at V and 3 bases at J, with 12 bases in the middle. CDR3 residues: CASRLTGDYEQYF. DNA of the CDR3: TGTGCCAGCAGATTGACAGGAGACTACGAGCAGTACTTC.

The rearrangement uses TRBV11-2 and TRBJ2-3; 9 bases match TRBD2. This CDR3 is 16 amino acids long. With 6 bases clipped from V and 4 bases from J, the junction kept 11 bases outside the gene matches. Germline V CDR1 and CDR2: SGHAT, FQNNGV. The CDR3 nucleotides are TGTGCCAGCAGGGAGGAGCTAGCGGGAAGGTCAGATACGCAGTATTTT. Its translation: CASREELAGRSDTQYF.

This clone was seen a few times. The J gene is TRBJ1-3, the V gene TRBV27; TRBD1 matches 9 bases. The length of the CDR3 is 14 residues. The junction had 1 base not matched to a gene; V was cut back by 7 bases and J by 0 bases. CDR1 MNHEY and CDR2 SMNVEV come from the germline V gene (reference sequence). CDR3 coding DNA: TGTGCCAGCAAACAGGGGGCCTCTGGAAACACCATATATTTT. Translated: CASKQGASGNTIYF.

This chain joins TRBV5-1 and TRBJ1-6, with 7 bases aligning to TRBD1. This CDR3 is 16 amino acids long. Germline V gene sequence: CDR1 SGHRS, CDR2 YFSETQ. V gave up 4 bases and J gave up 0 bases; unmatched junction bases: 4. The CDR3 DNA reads TGCGCCAGCAGCGAGGGACAGAGCTCCTATAATTCACCCCTCCACTTT. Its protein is CASSEGQSSYNSPLHF.

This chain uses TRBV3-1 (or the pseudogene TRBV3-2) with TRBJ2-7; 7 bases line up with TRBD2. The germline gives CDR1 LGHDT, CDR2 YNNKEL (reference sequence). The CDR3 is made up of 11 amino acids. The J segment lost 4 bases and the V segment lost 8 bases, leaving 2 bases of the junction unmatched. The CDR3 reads CASGREYEQYF. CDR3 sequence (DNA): TGTGCCAGCGGGAGGGAATACGAGCAGTACTTC.

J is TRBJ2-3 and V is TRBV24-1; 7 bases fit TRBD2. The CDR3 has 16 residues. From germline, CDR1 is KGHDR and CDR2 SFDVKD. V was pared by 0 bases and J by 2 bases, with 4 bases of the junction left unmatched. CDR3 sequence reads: CATSDLRRGNTDTQYF. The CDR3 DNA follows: TGTGCCACCAGTGATTTGAGGCGGGGGAACACAGATACGCAGTATTTT.

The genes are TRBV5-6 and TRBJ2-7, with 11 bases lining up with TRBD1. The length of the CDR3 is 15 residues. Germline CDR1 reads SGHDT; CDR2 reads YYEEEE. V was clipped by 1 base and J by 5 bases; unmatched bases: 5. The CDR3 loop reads CASSLKDRGRHEQYF. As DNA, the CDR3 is TGTGCCAGCAGCTTGAAGGACAGGGGGCGCCACGAGCAGTACTTC.

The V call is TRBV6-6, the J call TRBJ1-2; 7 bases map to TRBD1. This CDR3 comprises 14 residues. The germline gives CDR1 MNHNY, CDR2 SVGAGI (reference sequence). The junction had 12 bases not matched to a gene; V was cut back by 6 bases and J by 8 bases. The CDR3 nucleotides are TGTGCCAGCAGAAATAGACAGGGCCCAGGGGGCTACACCTTC. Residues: CASRNRQGPGGYTF.

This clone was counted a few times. CDR3 in amino acids: CASSFQGVALSGYTF. The CDR3 nucleotides are TGTGCCAGCAGTTTCCAGGGTGTAGCTCTTAGTGGCTACACCTTC. The chain carries TRBV6-5 and TRBJ1-2; possible D gene TRBD1, 5 bases. The germline CDR1 and CDR2 sequences are MNHEY and SVGAGI. The CDR3 sequence is 15 residues long. Trimming shortened V by 4 bases and J by 7 bases, and 19 bases separated the two germline ends.

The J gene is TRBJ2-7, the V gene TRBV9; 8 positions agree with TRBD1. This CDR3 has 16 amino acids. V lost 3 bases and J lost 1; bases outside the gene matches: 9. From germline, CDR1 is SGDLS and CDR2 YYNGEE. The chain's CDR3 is CASSGPGQDGSYEQYF. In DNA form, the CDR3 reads TGTGCCAGCAGCGGCCCGGGACAGGATGGGTCCTACGAGCAGTACTTC.

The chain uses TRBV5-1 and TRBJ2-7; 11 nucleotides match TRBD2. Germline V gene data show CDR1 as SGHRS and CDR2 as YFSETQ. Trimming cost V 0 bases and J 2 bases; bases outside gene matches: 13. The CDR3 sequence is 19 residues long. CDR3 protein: CASSLARTSGPLGAYEQYF. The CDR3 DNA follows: TGCGCCAGCAGCTTGGCTAGGACTAGCGGGCCCCTCGGCGCCTACGAGCAGTACTTC.

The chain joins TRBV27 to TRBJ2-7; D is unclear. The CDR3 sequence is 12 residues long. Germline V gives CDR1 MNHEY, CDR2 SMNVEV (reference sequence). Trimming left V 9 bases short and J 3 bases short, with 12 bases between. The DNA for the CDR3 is TGTGCCAGTCGAGGAGTGGACTACGAGCAGTACTTC. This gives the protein CASRGVDYEQYF.

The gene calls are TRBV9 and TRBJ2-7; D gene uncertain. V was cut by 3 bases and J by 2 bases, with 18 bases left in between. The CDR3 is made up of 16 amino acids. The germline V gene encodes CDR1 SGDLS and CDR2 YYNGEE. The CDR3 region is CASSAGSVTGTYEQYF. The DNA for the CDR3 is TGTGCCAGCAGCGCCGGGTCCGTTACTGGAACCTACGAGCAGTACTTC.

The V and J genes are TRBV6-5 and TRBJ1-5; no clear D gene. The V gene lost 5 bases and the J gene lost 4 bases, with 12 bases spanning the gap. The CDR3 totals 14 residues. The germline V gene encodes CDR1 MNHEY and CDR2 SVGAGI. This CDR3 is CASSPNSPNQPQHF. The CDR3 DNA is TGTGCCAGCAGTCCTAACAGCCCTAATCAGCCCCAGCATTTT.

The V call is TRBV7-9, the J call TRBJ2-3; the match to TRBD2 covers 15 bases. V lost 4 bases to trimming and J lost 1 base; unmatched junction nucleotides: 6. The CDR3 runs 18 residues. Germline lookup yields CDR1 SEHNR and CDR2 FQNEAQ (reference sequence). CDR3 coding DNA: TGTGCCAGCAGCTGGGGACTAGCGGGAGGTTGGGGCACAGATACGCAGTATTTT. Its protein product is CASSWGLAGGWGTDTQYF.

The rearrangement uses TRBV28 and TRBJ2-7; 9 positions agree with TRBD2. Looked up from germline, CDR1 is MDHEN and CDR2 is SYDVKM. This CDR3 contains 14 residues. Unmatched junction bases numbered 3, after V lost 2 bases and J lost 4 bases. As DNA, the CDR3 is TGTGCCAGCAGTTTACTAGCGGGAATATACGAGCAGTACTTC. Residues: CASSLLAGIYEQYF.

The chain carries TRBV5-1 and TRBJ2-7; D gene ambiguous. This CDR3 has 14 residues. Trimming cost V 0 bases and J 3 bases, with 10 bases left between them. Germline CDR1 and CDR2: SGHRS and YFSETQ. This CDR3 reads CASSLGAGHYEQYF. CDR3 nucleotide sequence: TGCGCCAGCAGCTTGGGGGCAGGCCACTACGAGCAGTACTTC.

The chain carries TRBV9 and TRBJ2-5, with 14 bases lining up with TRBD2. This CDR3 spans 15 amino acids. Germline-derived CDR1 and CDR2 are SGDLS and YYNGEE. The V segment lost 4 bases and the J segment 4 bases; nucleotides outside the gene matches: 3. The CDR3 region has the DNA TGTGCCAGCAGCATCGGACTAGCGGGAGGAGAGACCCAGTACTTC. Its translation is CASSIGLAGGETQYF.

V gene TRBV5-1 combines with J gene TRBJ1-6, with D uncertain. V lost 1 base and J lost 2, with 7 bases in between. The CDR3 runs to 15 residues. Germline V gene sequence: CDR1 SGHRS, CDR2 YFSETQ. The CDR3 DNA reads TGCGCCAGCAGCTTGTCAGGAACCTATAATTCACCCCTCCACTTT. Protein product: CASSLSGTYNSPLHF. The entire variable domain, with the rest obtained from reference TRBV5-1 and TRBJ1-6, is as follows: KAGVTQTPRYLIKTRGQQVTLSCSPISGHRSVSWYQQTPGQGLQFLFEYFSETQRNKGNFPGRFSGRQFSNSRSEMNVSTLELGDSALYLCASSLSGTYNSPLHFGNGTRLTVT.

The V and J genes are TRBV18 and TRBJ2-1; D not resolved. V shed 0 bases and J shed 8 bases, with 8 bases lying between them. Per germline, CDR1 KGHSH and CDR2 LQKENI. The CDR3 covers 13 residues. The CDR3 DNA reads TGTGCCAGCTCACCACCGAGCAGCGATGAGCAGTTCTTC. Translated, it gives CASSPPSSDEQFF.

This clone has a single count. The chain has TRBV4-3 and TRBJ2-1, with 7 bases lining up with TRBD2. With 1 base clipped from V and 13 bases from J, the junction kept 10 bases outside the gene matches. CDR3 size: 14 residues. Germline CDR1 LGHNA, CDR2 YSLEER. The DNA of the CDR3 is TGCGCCAGCAGCCAAGGCGGGGGTTCAATGAAACAGTTCTTC. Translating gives CASSQGGGSMKQFF.

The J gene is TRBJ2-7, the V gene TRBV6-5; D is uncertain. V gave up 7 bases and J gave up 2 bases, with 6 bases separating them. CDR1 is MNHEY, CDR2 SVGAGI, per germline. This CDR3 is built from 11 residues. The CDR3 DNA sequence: TGTGCCAGCACTTCTGCCTACGAGCAGTACTTC. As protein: CASTSAYEQYF.